A single sample is the source of the 9 T cell receptor beta chains below, sequenced in a study of cytomegalovirus exposure and HLA in healthy donors. Method: immunoSEQ multiplex PCR; TCRdb's copy keeps in-frame clones and lacks some. The repertoire holds some 110,000 clones, with about 88% as singletons. The sequenced material came from PBMCs. The receptor set was obtained from a man between 18 and 35 years old in good health and CMV-seropositive.

The chain combines TRBV5-1 with TRBJ2-2; D is possibly TRBD1 (5 bases). The CDR3 sequence is 15 residues long. Trimming removed 0 bases from V and 4 bases from J, with 10 bases in between. Per the germline V gene, CDR1 is SGHRS and CDR2 is YFSETQ. The CDR3 sequence is CASSLGQGVTGELFF. The CDR3 DNA follows: TGCGCCAGCAGCTTGGGGCAGGGCGTCACCGGGGAGCTGTTTTTT.

The chain employs TRBV4-2 and TRBJ2-1; a possible D gene is TRBD1 (5 bases). The germline V and J ends were trimmed by 0 bases and 1 base, with 7 bases remaining between them. Germline V CDR1 and CDR2: LGHNA, YNFKEQ. This CDR3 region has 15 residues. CDR3 nucleotide sequence: TGTGCCAGCAGCCAAGATAGGGGATCCTACAATGAGCAGTTCTTC. Protein sequence: CASSQDRGSYNEQFF.

This chain joins TRBV15 and TRBJ1-3; D is unresolved. Germline loops: CDR1 LNHNV, CDR2 YYDKDF (reference sequence). With 1 base removed from V and 0 bases from J, the gap between germline ends came to 16 bases. The CDR3 runs to 18 residues. CDR3 loop: CATSRAPGSVLSGNTIYF. DNA of the CDR3: TGTGCCACCAGCAGAGCCCCAGGTTCCGTTCTCTCTGGAAACACCATATATTTT.

The gene calls are TRBV4-1 and TRBJ2-7, with 8 bases fitting TRBD1. Trimming removed 1 base from V and 1 base from J; junction bases left unmatched: 6. The CDR3 sequence is 16 residues long. Per germline, CDR1 MGHRA and CDR2 YSYEKL. CDR3 coding DNA: TGCGCCAGCAGCCAAGCTTGGACAGGGAGGTCCTACGAGCAGTACTTC. Its translation: CASSQAWTGRSYEQYF.

The chain carries TRBV5-4 and TRBJ2-2, with 7 bases aligning to TRBD2. There are 16 residues in the CDR3. Germline CDR1 and CDR2: SGHNT and YYREEE (reference sequence). The trim removed 1 base at V and 3 bases at J, leaving 6 bases unmatched. DNA of the CDR3: TGTGCCAGCAGCTTGAAACGGGAGGTTGACACCGGGGAGCTGTTTTTT. Translation gives CASSLKREVDTGELFF. Variable domain in full (rest from reference TRBV5-4 and TRBJ2-2): ETGVTQSPTHLIKTRGQQVTLRCSSQSGHNTVSWYQQALGQGPQFIFQYYREEENGRGNFPPRFSGLQFPNYSSELNVNALELDDSALYLCASSLKREVDTGELFFGEGSRLTVL.

The chain links TRBV9 to TRBJ2-1; weak D call: TRBD1 (6 bases). The CDR3 sequence is 18 residues long. From germline, CDR1 is SGDLS and CDR2 YYNGEE. Trimming stripped 3 bases from V and 1 base from J, with 20 bases between. In DNA, the CDR3 is TGTGCCAGCAGCGATGGACAGACGAGCCCCCCATCCTACAATGAGCAGTTCTTC. Its translation is CASSDGQTSPPSYNEQFF.

The J gene is TRBJ1-1, the V gene TRBV5-4; D is unclear. Trimming cost V 4 bases and J 1 base, with 14 bases left between them. The CDR3 length is 15 residues. Germline values: CDR1 SGHNT, CDR2 YYREEE (reference sequence). CDR3 residues: CASSLGRRENTEAFF. The CDR3 nucleotides are TGTGCCAGCAGCCTTGGAAGGCGGGAGAACACTGAAGCTTTCTTT. Filled out from reference TRBV5-4 and TRBJ1-1, the complete variable domain reads ETGVTQSPTHLIKTRGQQVTLRCSSQSGHNTVSWYQQALGQGPQFIFQYYREEENGRGNFPPRFSGLQFPNYSSELNVNALELDDSALYLCASSLGRRENTEAFFGQGTRLTVV.

This chain joins TRBV6-1 and TRBJ2-1, with D maybe TRBD2 (6 bases). V shed 2 bases and J shed 6 bases, with 17 bases lying between them. Germline loops: CDR1 MNHNS, CDR2 SASEGT. The CDR3 covers 16 residues. In nucleotides, the CDR3 is TGTGCCAGCAGTGAATTAGCCGTAGCGGAGATCAATGAGCAGTTCTTC. It translates to CASSELAVAEINEQFF.

This clone was picked up a small number of times. Different DNA sequences within this sample yield the same CDR3. The genes are TRBV7-2 and TRBJ2-3; tentatively, D is TRBD1 (6 bases). The CDR3 runs 15 residues. Trimming took 2 bases from V and 6 from J, leaving 15 bases between them. The germline V gene has CDR1 SGHTA and CDR2 FQGNSA. The CDR3 coding sequence is TGTGCCAGCAGCTTAATGGGGGCCCTCACGGATACGCAGTATTTT. Translation: CASSLMGALTDTQYF.